What follows describes a single T cell receptor beta chain. Its antigen remains unidentified. Stable disease denoted Graves' hyperthyroidism without ophthalmopathy progression within 18 months. Lactation, pregnancy, other autoimmune disease or uncontrolled infection excluded patients. Orbital computed tomography, thyroid ultrasound, serum thyroxine and TRAb, and clinical symptoms together informed the diagnoses. The data stem from a study of T cells in Graves' hyperthyroidism and ophthalmopathy. This CDR3 is 12 amino acids long. The ends were cut back, 2 bases at V and 13 bases at J, with 17 bases in the middle. CDR1 is GTSNPN, CDR2 SVGIG, per germline (reference sequence). Researchers took RNA transcripts and amplified the TCR beta CDR3 regions from them. When the TCR CDR3 underwent first-round RT-PCR, the HTBI primer set was used. TCRdb used MiXCR to reprocess the multiplex PCR reads, holding one entry per CDR3 protein. This sample carries 350,000 to 400,000 distinct CDR3 sequences, about 19% of them seen once, and the ten largest clones take around 4%.

Points from the study as a whole: In validation, the model predicted ophthalmopathy. These predictions came a median 6.5 months before onset.

This receptor was obtained from a woman aged 18-29 years with Graves' hyperthyroidism. The chain uses TRBV30 and TRBJ1-2, with D perhaps matching TRBD1 (5 bases). Sequencing was performed on blood. The CDR3 region has the DNA TGTGCCTGGAGTCGTACTCAAGAGACAGCCACCTTC. As protein: CAWSRTQETATF. Full variable domain (remainder filled in from reference TRBV30 and TRBJ1-2): SQTIHQWPATLVQPVGSPLSLECTVEGTSNPNLYWYRQAAGRGLQLLFYSVGIGQISSEVPQNLSASRPQDRQFILSSKKLLLSDSGFYLCAWSRTQETATFGSGTRLTVV.